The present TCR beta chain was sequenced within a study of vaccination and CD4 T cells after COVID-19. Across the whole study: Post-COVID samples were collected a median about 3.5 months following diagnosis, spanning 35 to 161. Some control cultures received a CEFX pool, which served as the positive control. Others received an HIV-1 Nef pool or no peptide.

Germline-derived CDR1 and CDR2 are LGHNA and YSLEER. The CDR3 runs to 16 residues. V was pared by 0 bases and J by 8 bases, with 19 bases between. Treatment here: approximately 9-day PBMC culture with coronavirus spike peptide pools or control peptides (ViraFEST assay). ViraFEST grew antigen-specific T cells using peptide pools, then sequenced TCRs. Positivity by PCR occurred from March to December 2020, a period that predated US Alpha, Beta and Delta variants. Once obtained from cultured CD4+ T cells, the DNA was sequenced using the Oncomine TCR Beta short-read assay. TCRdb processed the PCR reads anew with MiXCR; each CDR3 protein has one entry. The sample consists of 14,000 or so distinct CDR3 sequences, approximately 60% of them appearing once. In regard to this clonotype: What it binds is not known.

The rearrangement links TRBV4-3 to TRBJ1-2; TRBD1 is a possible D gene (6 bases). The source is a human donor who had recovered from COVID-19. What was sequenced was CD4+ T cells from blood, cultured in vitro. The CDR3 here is CASSQEAAGGQIGYTF. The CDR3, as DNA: TGCGCCAGCAGCCAAGAGGCAGCGGGGGGCCAAATCGGCTACACCTTC.